Listed here are 16 T cell receptor beta chains from one sample, sequenced in a study of neurological immune-mediated disorders. TCRdb ran MiXCR on the 5' RACE reads and lists one entry per CDR3 protein. The sample contains 65,000 to 95,000 distinct CDR3 sequences, about 5% of which appear only once. The sequenced sample consisted of PBMCs. These TCRs come from a woman younger than 45 with multiple sclerosis.

This clonotype was observed a few times. The genes are TRBV5-1 and TRBJ1-1; D remains unclear. The CDR3 runs 16 residues. Per germline, CDR1 SGHRS and CDR2 YFSETQ. Trimming cost V 1 base and J 3 bases, with 16 bases left between them. The CDR3 loop reads CASSLSGLQVDTEAFF. CDR3 coding DNA: TGCGCCAGCAGCTTGAGTGGGTTGCAGGTCGACACTGAAGCTTTCTTT.

This clonotype was detected many times. The rearrangement joins TRBV5-1 to TRBJ2-3, with 7 bases fitting TRBD1. From germline, CDR1 is SGHRS and CDR2 YFSETQ. The ends lost 0 bases at V and 2 bases at J; junction bases unmatched: 3. The CDR3 has 15 amino acids. Written as DNA, the CDR3 is TGCGCCAGCAGCTTGGGACAGGGCGTCACAGATACGCAGTATTTT. Its protein is CASSLGQGVTDTQYF.

This clonotype was found many times. The chain recombines TRBV7-7 with TRBJ2-5, with 10 positions matching TRBD2. This CDR3 is built from 19 residues. CDR1 SSHAT and CDR2 FNYEAQ come from the germline V gene (reference sequence). V lost 1 base to trimming and J lost 1 base; unmatched junction nucleotides: 12. CDR3 sequence reads: CASSLVPQGTSGAQETQYF. The CDR3 DNA follows: TGTGCCAGCAGCTTAGTCCCCCAGGGAACTAGCGGGGCCCAAGAGACCCAGTACTTC.

This clonotype was recorded many times. The V and J genes are TRBV5-1 and TRBJ2-1, with 10 bases identical to TRBD1. In germline, CDR1 is SGHRS, CDR2 YFSETQ. The CDR3 consists of 15 residues. V was pared by 0 bases and J by 8 bases, with 5 bases of the junction left unmatched. CDR3 loop: CASSLVGTGVDEQFF. CDR3 nucleotide sequence: TGCGCCAGCAGCTTGGTAGGGACAGGGGTAGATGAGCAGTTCTTC.

This clonotype showed up many times. This rearrangement joins TRBV7-2 to TRBJ2-1, with unresolved D. Trimming cost V 1 base and J 10 bases, with 11 bases left between them. Germline CDR1 and CDR2: SGHTA and FQGNSA. The CDR3 spans 13 residues. The CDR3 region has the DNA TGTGCCAGCAGCTTAGTGGGCGTGGGGGAGCAGTTCTTC. Its translation: CASSLVGVGEQFF.

This clonotype was seen repeatedly, ten times or more. The rearrangement uses TRBV15 and TRBJ2-5, with 7 bases matching TRBD1. The CDR3 is 14 residues long. V lost 2 bases to trimming and J lost 5 bases; unmatched junction nucleotides: 5. Germline V lookup: CDR1 LNHNV, CDR2 YYDKDF (reference sequence). For the CDR3, the DNA is TGTGCCACCAGCAGACCCGACAGGGAGGAGACCCAGTACTTC. Protein sequence: CATSRPDREETQYF. The full variable domain, its missing parts supplied by reference TRBV15 and TRBJ2-5, is DAMVIQNPRYQVTQFGKPVTLSCSQTLNHNVMYWYQQKSSQAPKLLFHYYDKDFNNEADTPDNFQSRRPNTSFCFLDIRSPGLGDTAMYLCATSRPDREETQYFGPGTRLLVL.

This clonotype showed up just a few times. The chain uses TRBV5-6 and TRBJ2-3; 8 nucleotides match TRBD2. With 0 bases clipped from V and 4 bases from J, the junction kept 4 bases outside the gene matches. The CDR3 is made up of 15 amino acids. The V gene's germline CDR1 is SGHDT and CDR2 YYEEEE. CDR3 region: CASSLVLAGADTQYF. The CDR3 DNA reads as TGTGCCAGCAGCTTGGTTCTAGCGGGTGCAGATACGCAGTATTTT.

Of note for this clonotype: This clone may be a read error of a much larger clone one base away. Because the CDR3 is missing its conserved closing phenylalanine or tryptophan, this is likely a read error. Here the CDR3 DNA reads TGTGCCACCAGCAGTCTCGATCTAGGGAACACTGAAGCTTTCATT. Translating gives CATSSLDLGNTEAFI. The genes are TRBV15 and TRBJ1-1; no firm D call. The V and J ends lost 3 bases and 1 base respectively, with 12 bases between them. The germline V gene encodes CDR1 LNHNV and CDR2 YYDKDF (reference sequence). The CDR3 is 15 amino acids.

This clonotype was picked up many times. The chain is built from TRBV7-9 and TRBJ1-4, with 9 nucleotides matching TRBD1. The V segment lost 6 bases and the J segment 8 bases; nucleotides outside the gene matches: 13. CDR1 is SEHNR and CDR2 is FQNEAQ in the germline V gene (reference sequence). This CDR3 has 16 amino acids. CDR3 sequence (DNA): TGTGCCAGCAGACCCCAACCGGGACAGGGTGACGAAAAACTGTTTTTT. It translates to CASRPQPGQGDEKLFF.

This clonotype was counted ten times or more. J is TRBJ1-6 and V is TRBV12-3 or TRBV12-4; 7 bases are a match to TRBD1. The CDR3 totals 16 residues. V trimming: 4 bases; J trimming: 5 bases; junction bases outside the gene matches: 8. The CDR3 loop is CASSSTGWTNNSPLHF. The CDR3 nucleotides are TGTGCCAGCAGTTCGACAGGGTGGACAAATAATTCACCCCTCCACTTT.

There are many counts of this clonotype. The chain employs TRBV5-1 and TRBJ1-1; TRBD1 is a possible D gene (5 bases). This CDR3 comprises 16 residues. Germline V gene data show CDR1 as SGHRS and CDR2 as YFSETQ. V lost 0 bases and J 1 base, leaving 13 bases between the germline ends. The CDR3 sequence is CASSLGPQAGNTEAFF. The DNA for the CDR3 is TGCGCCAGCAGCTTGGGGCCACAGGCTGGGAACACTGAAGCTTTCTTT.

In this sample, this clonotype turned up many times. The V gene is TRBV5-1, the J gene TRBJ2-5; D gene ambiguous. The germline V gene encodes CDR1 SGHRS and CDR2 YFSETQ. This CDR3 has 13 amino acids. Trimming stripped 0 bases from V and 5 bases from J, with 8 bases between. This CDR3 is CASSLGQYETQYF. The DNA of the CDR3 is TGCGCCAGCAGCTTGGGACAATACGAGACCCAGTACTTC.

The chain's CDR3 is CASSPGRGPIGEQYF. The CDR3 coding sequence is TGCGCCAGCAGCCCGGGCAGGGGACCGATCGGCGAGCAGTACTTC. This sequence joins TRBV5-1 and TRBJ2-7; maybe TRBD1 (6 bases). Trimming removed 4 bases at V and 6 bases at J, with 20 bases between. CDR3 length: 15 residues. CDR1 is SGHRS, CDR2 YFSETQ, per germline.

There are a few counts of this clonotype. The chain links TRBV12-3 or TRBV12-4 to TRBJ1-4, with D unresolved. V dropped 4 bases and J dropped 8 bases, with 8 bases sitting between them. The CDR3 runs 12 residues. The CDR3 nucleotides are TGTGCCAGCAGTTCCGGTTGGGAAAAACTGTTTTTT. Translated: CASSSGWEKLFF.

This clonotype was seen many times. The V gene is TRBV5-1, the J gene TRBJ2-5; 7 bases are a match to TRBD1. With 4 bases clipped from V and 1 base from J, the junction kept 4 bases outside the gene matches. CDR3 length: 14 amino acids. Germline V gene data show CDR1 as SGHRS and CDR2 as YFSETQ. CDR3 in DNA: TGCGCCAGCAGCCTGGGACAGATCCAAGAGACCCAGTACTTC. It specifies CASSLGQIQETQYF. The complete variable domain, with remaining parts taken from reference TRBV5-1 and TRBJ2-5, reads KAGVTQTPRYLIKTRGQQVTLSCSPISGHRSVSWYQQTPGQGLQFLFEYFSETQRNKGNFPGRFSGRQFSNSRSEMNVSTLELGDSALYLCASSLGQIQETQYFGPGTRLLVL.

This clonotype has ten or more counts. CDR3 DNA sequence: TGCAGTGCTCAGAGGAAGGGGCGCACCTACGAGCAGTACTTC. Protein sequence: CSAQRKGRTYEQYF. V gene TRBV20-1 combines with J gene TRBJ2-7; possible D gene TRBD1, 5 bases. Germline values: CDR1 DFQATT, CDR2 SNEGSKA (reference sequence). Trimming removed 5 bases at V and 2 bases at J, with 16 bases between. The CDR3 runs 14 residues.